A selection of T cell receptor beta chains follows, all from one sample in a study of shared clonotypes between healthy human individuals. Clones were read by immunoSEQ multiplex PCR, and TCRdb kept only the in-frame ones, dropping some. The sample contains 550,000 to 750,000 clones, around 95% of which appear only once. The sequencing sample was made of naive CD8+ T cells sorted from blood. All receptors come from a young woman in good health. Both conserved end residues are part of each CDR3. A D gene is named only where the DNA matches it firmly. Clone sizes are given selectively: once, few, many, or a class where the clone is expanded.

>TRBD1|TRBV27|-|TRBJ1-1
TGTGCCAGCAGTCTAACAGGGGGGACTGAAGCTTTCTTT
CASSLTGGTEAFF
>TRBD2|TRBV27|-|TRBJ2-1
TGTGCCAGCAGCAGGGGACTAGCGGGAGAACATGAGCAGTTCTTC
CASSRGLAGEHEQFF
>TRBD2|TRBV4-1|-|TRBJ2-1
TGCGCCAGCAGCCAAGATGCGCGGGAGGGCCCGGGTAATGAGCAGTTCTTC
CASSQDAREGPGNEQFF
>-|TRBV4-1|-|TRBJ2-7
TGCGCCAGCAGCCAAGGAGGGAGGTTAAGCTACGAGCAGTACTTC
CASSQGGRLSYEQYF
>-|TRBV2|-|TRBJ2-7
TGTGCCAGCAGTGAACAGGGCTACGAGCAGTACTTC
CASSEQGYEQYF
>TRBD1|TRBV7-9|-|TRBJ2-7
TGTGCCAGCAGCTCATGGGACAGGGGAGGAGAGCAGTACTTC
CASSSWDRGGEQYF
>TRBD2|TRBV6-1|-|TRBJ2-1
TGTGCCAGCAGTGCCCGGACTAGCGGGAGCTCCTACAATGAGCAGTTCTTC
CASSARTSGSSYNEQFF
>-|TRBV19|-|TRBJ2-5
TGTGCCACAAATGGGGGGGCAGGGGAGACCCAGTACTTC
CATNGGAGETQYF
>TRBD2|TRBV11-2|-|TRBJ2-1
TGTGCCAGCAGCTTAGAGGCCCCGGGACTAGCGGGAAACAATGAGCAGTTCTTC
CASSLEAPGLAGNNEQFF
>-|TRBV9|-|TRBJ2-3
TGTGCCAGCAGCTCCCGTTTTGGTAGTACAGATACGCAGTATTTT
CASSSRFGSTDTQYF
>-|TRBV13|-|TRBJ2-3
TGTGCCAGCTCGACTAGTGAAGATACGCAGTATTTT
CASSTSEDTQYF
>-|TRBV11-2|-|TRBJ2-2
TGTGCCAGCAGCTGGGTGGGTGGAACCGGGGAGCTGTTTTTT
CASSWVGGTGELFF
>-|TRBV4-1|-|TRBJ2-2
TGCGCCAGCAGCCAAGGCCCCTCCTTGTCCGGGGAGCTGTTTTTT
CASSQGPSLSGELFF
>-|TRBV29-1|-|TRBJ2-5
TGCAGCGCCGACGAGCAGGTAGACCAAGAGACCCAGTACTTC
CSADEQVDQETQYF
>-|TRBV7-9|-|TRBJ2-7
TGTGCCAGCAGCTGGGGCGCGGAGCCCTCCTACGAGCAGTACTTC
CASSWGAEPSYEQYF
>TRBD1|TRBV9|-|TRBJ1-2
TGTGCCAGCAGCAACTCAGGACAGGGGATCTATGGCTACACCTTC
CASSNSGQGIYGYTF
>-|TRBV7-9|-|TRBJ2-1
TGTGCCAGCCAAGAACGGGAGTCCCCCCATGAGCAGTTCTTC
CASQERESPHEQFF
>-|TRBV29-1|-|TRBJ1-1
TGCAGCGTTGAAGAGGTGGGTTACACTGAAGCTTTCTTT
CSVEEVGYTEAFF
>-|TRBV6-1|-|TRBJ2-1
TGTGCCAGCACCCTGAGCCGGGAGTGGTATGAGCAGTTCTTC
CASTLSREWYEQFF
>-|TRBV2|-|TRBJ1-1
TGTGCCAGCAGTGAGTTATTTATTGAATCCCGGGGAGCTTTCTTT
CASSELFIESRGAFF
>-|TRBV5-4|-|TRBJ1-2
TGTGCCAGCAGCGCCGGGACTAATGGCTACACCTTC
CASSAGTNGYTF
>TRBD2|TRBV25-1|-|TRBJ2-7
TGTGCCAGCAGTGACGTGCGGGCGGGAGTAGGCGAGCAGTACTTC
CASSDVRAGVGEQYF
>-|TRBV6-6|-|TRBJ2-5
TGTGCCAGCAGTTACGAGCTCTCGATCGAGACCCAGTACTTC
CASSYELSIETQYF
>-|TRBV19|-|TRBJ2-7
TGTGCCAGCCTCCCTCCGGGCAGCTACGAGCAGTACTTC
CASLPPGSYEQYF
>TRBD2|TRBV28|-|TRBJ2-7
TGTGCCAGCAAAAAGCGGGGGAGCGGAGACGAGCAGTACTTC
CASKKRGSGDEQYF
>TRBD1|TRBV7-6|-|TRBJ2-7
TGTGCCAGCAGCTTAGGCAGGGGGTACGAGCAGTACTTC
CASSLGRGYEQYF
>-|TRBV21-1|-|TRBJ2-3
TGTGCCAGCAGCATTCTAGTCAAGGGGACATCTAGCACAGATACGCAGTATTTT
CASSILVKGTSSTDTQYF
>-|TRBV27|-|TRBJ2-3
TGTGCCAGCAGTTTTGGGGGAGGAGATACGCAGTATTTT
CASSFGGGDTQYF
>-|TRBV7-9|-|TRBJ2-7
TGTGCCAGCAGCTTGTCCACAGGGCTTCGCAGGCTCGAGCAGTACTTC
CASSLSTGLRRLEQYF
>TRBD1|TRBV27|-|TRBJ1-2
TGTGCCAGCAGCCCCGGGACAGGGTATGGCTACACCTTC
CASSPGTGYGYTF
>-|TRBV4-1|-|TRBJ1-5
TGCGCCAGCAGCCAAAGATATGGGGCTATGGGGGGAAATCAGCCCCAGCATTTT
CASSQRYGAMGGNQPQHF
>-|TRBV9|-|TRBJ1-4
TGTGCCAGCAGCAATATTGGGGAAAAACTGTTTTTT
CASSNIGEKLFF
>-|TRBV7-9|-|TRBJ2-7
TGTGCCAGCAGCTTATCGACTAGGTCCGAGCAGTACTTC
CASSLSTRSEQYF
>-|TRBV30|once|TRBJ2-3
TGTGCCTGGAGTGTAGAGGTAGATACGCAGTATTTT
CAWSVEVDTQYF
>-|TRBV4-1|-|TRBJ1-5
TGCGCCAGCAGCCAAGCGCAGGCGAATCAGCCCCAGCATTTT
CASSQAQANQPQHF
>-|TRBV27|-|TRBJ1-2
TGTGCCAGCAATCCCCTGGGACAACCTTCCTATGGCTACACCTTC
CASNPLGQPSYGYTF
>TRBD1|TRBV10-2|-|TRBJ2-3
TGCGCCAGCAGTGAGCCGGACAGGGGTAGGACAGATACGCAGTATTTT
CASSEPDRGRTDTQYF
>-|TRBV7-3|-|TRBJ2-7
TGTGCCAGCAGCTTGGGAGGGGGAGGAACCTACGAGCAGTACTTC
CASSLGGGGTYEQYF
>TRBD2|TRBV7-8|-|TRBJ2-1
TGTGCCAGCAGCTCAAGAGGACTAGCGGACAATGAGCAGTTCTTC
CASSSRGLADNEQFF
>-|TRBV7-8|-|TRBJ1-2
TGTGCCAGCAGCTTCGGGGGGGCTGGCTATGGCTACACCTTC
CASSFGGAGYGYTF
>-|TRBV6-1|-|TRBJ1-5
TGTGCCAGCAGTGAAGGACAGTATCCGCGAGAAGTTAGCAATCAGCCCCAGCATTTT
CASSEGQYPREVSNQPQHF
>-|TRBV4-1|-|TRBJ2-7
TGCGCCAGCAGCCAAGGGACAAACGGAATCTACGAGCAGTACTTC
CASSQGTNGIYEQYF
>-|TRBV27|-|TRBJ2-7
TGTGCCAGCAGTTCGGGCAGGGCCTACGAGCAGTACTTC
CASSSGRAYEQYF
>-|TRBV5-1|-|TRBJ1-1
TGCGCCAGCAGCTTAGCCGACAGCCTGAACACTGAAGCTTTCTTT
CASSLADSLNTEAFF
>-|TRBV7-9|once|TRBJ2-2
TGTGCCAGCAGCTTTGGGCTAGATGGCGGGGAGCTGTTTTTT
CASSFGLDGGELFF
>-|TRBV29-1|once|TRBJ1-1
TGCAGCGTTGATGAGGGGCTGGGCACTGAAGCTTTCTTT
CSVDEGLGTEAFF
>-|TRBV5-6|-|TRBJ2-3
TGTGCCAGCAGCTTGGGGGGTGGCGCGCCGGATACGCAGTATTTT
CASSLGGGAPDTQYF
>TRBD1|TRBV5-1|-|TRBJ2-7
TGCGCCAGCAGCGGGACAGGGACAGGGGGAACCCCGTTGGGGATCTACGAGCAGTACTTC
CASSGTGTGGTPLGIYEQYF
>-|TRBV27|-|TRBJ2-1
TGTGCCAGCAGTTTGATCCCAGGGGCAAATGAGCAGTTCTTC
CASSLIPGANEQFF
>TRBD1|TRBV19|-|TRBJ2-7
TGTGCCAGTAGTGCCGCCGGGACAGGAGCCTACGAGCAGTACTTC
CASSAAGTGAYEQYF
>-|TRBV19|-|TRBJ1-5
TGTGCCAGTAGTATAGGCGTTCAGCCCCAGCATTTT
CASSIGVQPQHF
>-|TRBV29-1|-|TRBJ2-1
TGCAGCGTTGAGGATCCCGGGACGATGCACAATGAGCAGTTCTTC
CSVEDPGTMHNEQFF
>-|TRBV20-1|-|TRBJ1-2
TGCAGTGCTAGATCAGGGGATGGCTACACCTTC
CSARSGDGYTF